The T cell receptor (beta chain) described here comes from a study of vaccination and CD4 T cells after COVID-19. TCRdb called the PCR reads again in MiXCR, with one record for every CDR3 protein. The repertoire has 15,000 to 20,000 distinct CDR3 sequences, just over 60% of them found once; the top ten carry 1% to 1.3%. V was trimmed by 1 base and J by 3 bases, leaving 16 bases between them. Germline V gives CDR1 SEHNR, CDR2 FQNEAQ (reference sequence). This CDR3 region has 16 residues. This clonotype was sampled from a human donor who had recovered from COVID-19. Here the sequenced sample was CD4+ T cells from blood, taken after SARS-CoV-2 vaccination. The genes are TRBV7-9 and TRBJ2-7; D not certain. The CDR3 sequence: CASSLDVGVGLYEQYF. CDR3 DNA sequence: TGTGCCAGCAGCTTAGATGTCGGTGTTGGCCTCTACGAGCAGTACTTC.